Sequencing of this TCR beta chain was carried out in a study of PD-1 blockade in classical Hodgkin lymphoma. Trimming pared 4 bases from V and 4 bases from J, leaving 9 bases between. Germline V lookup: CDR1 SGHVS, CDR2 FNYEAQ. This CDR3 region has 13 residues. TCRdb keeps only in-frame clones here, not all; method: immunoSEQ multiplex PCR. The repertoire holds about 15,000 clones, with more than 70% as singletons. Each patient experienced a relapse that followed autologous stem cell transplantation, and brentuximab vedotin exposure varied. This receptor was identified in a human donor with classical Hodgkin lymphoma. V is TRBV7-6 and J is TRBJ2-3; possibly TRBD2 for D (7 bases). The sample consisted of peripheral blood mononuclear cells (PBMCs), taken at baseline. CDR3 amino acids: CASSWGGADTQYF. The CDR3 coding sequence is TGTGCCAGCAGCTGGGGGGGCGCAGATACGCAGTATTTT. Full variable domain (rest looked up from reference TRBV7-6 and TRBJ2-3): GAGVSQSPRYKVTKRGQDVALRCDPISGHVSLYWYRQALGQGPEFLTYFNYEAQQDKSGLPNDRFSAERPEGSISTLTIQRTEQRDSAMYRCASSWGGADTQYFGPGTRLTVL.